These 20 T cell receptor beta chains came from one sample sequenced in a study of beta chain features in type 1 diabetes (dated by TCRdb to 2017 to 2018). Library preparation used the immunoSEQ multiplex PCR assay. The entire isolated RNA was reverse transcribed using the High Capacity cDNA Reverse Transcription Kit, and thus expressed TCRB transcripts were sequenced. In its TCRdb copy, this immuneACCESS table keeps in-frame sequences only and misses some clones. Where compared with another copy, unresolved V genes explain less than half of these, and the others have no known cause. The sample table lists about 160,000 clones, 9% to 12% of them with a count of one. The ten largest clones represent 0.45% to 0.6% of the sample. These receptors have no identified antigens. Beyond this particular receptor, the publication reports: In all four CD4+ subsets, TCRB CDR3 length was moderately but significantly shorter in type 1 diabetes patients.

The sample was central memory CD4+ T cells from blood. These receptor sequences come from a man aged 30 to 45 with type 1 diabetes.

This clone was observed a few times. CDR3: CASTDPGLGYNEQFF. The DNA for the CDR3 is TGTGCCAGCACCGATCCGGGACTAGGCTACAATGAGCAGTTCTTC. This chain uses TRBV28 with TRBJ2-1; 8 bases line up with TRBD2. The CDR3 is made up of 15 amino acids. Germline V CDR1 and CDR2: MDHEN, SYDVKM. V trimming: 7 bases; J trimming: 3 bases; junction bases outside the gene matches: 8.

This chain joins TRBV19 and TRBJ2-2; 8 nucleotides align to TRBD2. The length of the CDR3 is 15 residues. V trimming: 5 bases; J trimming: 2 bases; junction bases outside the gene matches: 4. Per the germline V gene, CDR1 is LNHDA and CDR2 is SQIVND (reference sequence). This CDR3 is CASSRGGTNTGELFF. The CDR3 nucleotides are TGTGCCAGTAGTCGGGGGGGCACCAACACCGGGGAGCTGTTTTTT.

The V call is TRBV7-9, the J call TRBJ2-7; D remains ambiguous. The germline CDR1 and CDR2 sequences are SEHNR and FQNEAQ (reference sequence). The CDR3 spans 14 residues. V was cut by 4 bases and J by 2 bases, with 12 bases left in between. The CDR3 DNA reads TGTGCCAGCAGCTATAACAGTTATGCCTACGAGCAGTACTTC. Translated, it gives CASSYNSYAYEQYF.

The chain couples TRBV6-5 to TRBJ2-5; no reliable D call. The CDR3 has 11 residues. V lost 2 bases and J lost 5, with 3 bases in between. The germline V gene encodes CDR1 MNHEY and CDR2 SVGAGI. CDR3 nucleotides: TGTGCCAGCAGTTACCTCGAGACCCAGTACTTC. It encodes CASSYLETQYF.

V and J are TRBV7-2 and TRBJ2-5, with 7 bases aligning to TRBD1. This CDR3 is 15 amino acids long. CDR1 and CDR2 from the germline V gene are SGHTA and FQGNSA. The V and J ends lost 2 bases and 2 bases, in that order; junction bases with no gene match: 5. The CDR3, as DNA: TGTGCCAGCAGCTTAACCCGGGACAGTCAAGAGACCCAGTACTTC. Translated, it gives CASSLTRDSQETQYF.

This chain links TRBV7-2 with TRBJ1-1, with 7 bases identical to TRBD1. The junction had 4 bases not matched to a gene; V was cut back by 2 bases and J by 4 bases. The CDR3 contains 14 residues. CDR1 is SGHTA, CDR2 FQGNSA, per germline. The CDR3 loop reads CASSLRGHATEAFF. The DNA for the CDR3 is TGTGCCAGCAGCTTAAGGGGGCACGCCACTGAAGCTTTCTTT.

This clone showed up just a few times. One end of the junction is discordant with germline, which a read error may explain. The chain links TRBV4-1 to TRBJ2-2; tentative D call: TRBD1 (6 bases). Germline CDR1 reads MGHRA; CDR2 reads YSYEKL. The length of the CDR3 is 16 residues. The CDR3 nucleotides are TGTGCCAGCAGCCCCTCCTTACAGGGAACGGCCGGGGAGCTGTTTTTT. Protein sequence: CASSPSLQGTAGELFF.

The J gene is TRBJ2-5, the V gene TRBV7-2; 7 nucleotides match TRBD1. CDR3 length: 13 amino acids. From germline, CDR1 is SGHTA and CDR2 FQGNSA. The ends lost 5 bases at V and 1 base at J; junction bases unmatched: 1. This CDR3 is CASSRDSQETQYF. DNA for the CDR3: TGTGCCAGCAGCCGGGACAGCCAAGAGACCCAGTACTTC.

V usage is TRBV4-3 and J usage is TRBJ1-2; no clear D. This CDR3 comprises 14 residues. Germline V CDR1 and CDR2: LGHNA, YSLEER. Trimming removed 2 bases at V and 8 bases at J, with 15 bases between. The CDR3, as DNA: TGCGCCAGCAGCCAAACGGGAGTCTTAGGGGGCTACACCTTC. Amino acid sequence: CASSQTGVLGGYTF.

This clone has only a few counts. The rearrangement joins TRBV2 to TRBJ1-2, with D maybe TRBD1 (6 bases). Germline V gene sequence: CDR1 SNHLY, CDR2 FYNNEI. The ends were cut back, 6 bases at V and 2 bases at J, with 10 bases in the middle. The CDR3 consists of 13 residues. CDR3 nucleotide sequence: TGTGCCAGCAGCGGACAGTCGAACTATGGCTACACCTTC. As protein: CASSGQSNYGYTF.

This clone was seen a few times. The V and J genes are TRBV27 and TRBJ2-5; 9 positions agree with TRBD1. The CDR3 covers 12 residues. The germline V gene has CDR1 MNHEY and CDR2 SMNVEV (reference sequence). The CDR3 protein is CGAGQGGETQYF. Written as DNA, the CDR3 is TGTGGGGCGGGACAGGGAGGAGAGACCCAGTACTTC.

This clone has just a few counts. The V and J genes are TRBV11-2 and TRBJ2-5; D uncertain. The CDR3 length is 14 residues. Looked up from germline, CDR1 is SGHAT and CDR2 is FQNNGV. Trimming shortened V by 3 bases and J by 2 bases, and 10 bases separated the two germline ends. The CDR3 DNA sequence: TGTGCCAGCAGCTTTAATAGCTTTCAAGAGACCCAGTACTTC. Protein sequence: CASSFNSFQETQYF.

The chain employs TRBV6-5 and TRBJ2-3; 7 bases match TRBD1. CDR1 and CDR2 (germline): MNHEY, SVGAGI. CDR3 length equals 15 residues. V trimming: 0 bases; J trimming: 6 bases; junction bases outside the gene matches: 6. CDR3 sequence reads: CASSYSIRGLDTQYF. The CDR3 DNA reads TGTGCCAGCAGTTACTCGATAAGGGGGCTGGATACGCAGTATTTT.

This clone was seen only a few times. The rearrangement links TRBV14 to TRBJ2-6, with D hard to call. Trimming stripped 3 bases from V and 2 bases from J, with 11 bases between. CDR3 length equals 16 residues. Germline V gene data show CDR1 as SGHDN and CDR2 as FVKESK. The CDR3 loop is CASSQYMGPGANVLTF. Here the CDR3 DNA reads TGTGCCAGCAGCCAGTACATGGGCCCTGGGGCCAACGTCCTGACTTTC.

This clone occurred a few times. In nucleotides, the CDR3 is TGTGCCAGCAGTTTATCGTGGACAGATAATCAGCCCCAGCATTTT. As protein: CASSLSWTDNQPQHF. The V call is TRBV27, the J call TRBJ1-5; D perhaps matches TRBD1 (6 bases). The V gene lost 0 bases and the J gene lost 4 bases, with 10 bases spanning the gap. Germline V CDR1 and CDR2: MNHEY, SMNVEV (reference sequence). CDR3 length: 15 residues.

The sample holds a few counts of this clone. J is TRBJ2-7 and V is TRBV4-2; D uncertain. V lost 6 bases and J 4 bases, leaving 16 bases between the germline ends. The V gene's germline CDR1 is LGHNA and CDR2 YNFKEQ. The CDR3 is 14 amino acids. The CDR3 nucleotides read TGTGCCAGCAGGCCAAGAGTAGGAGTTTACGAGCAGTACTTC. It translates to CASRPRVGVYEQYF.

The chain is built from TRBV7-3 and TRBJ2-7, with D tentatively TRBD2 (5 bases). The germline V and J ends were trimmed by 5 bases and 6 bases, with 14 bases remaining between them. This CDR3 spans 13 amino acids. Germline values: CDR1 SGHTA, CDR2 FQGTGA. CDR3 DNA: TGTGCCAGCAGCCTCGTTTCAGGAGGCGAGCAGTACTTC. The encoded protein is CASSLVSGGEQYF.

The chain recombines TRBV5-1 with TRBJ2-1; TRBD2 might be the D (5 bases). From germline, CDR1 is SGHRS and CDR2 YFSETQ. This CDR3 spans 15 amino acids. Trimming stripped 3 bases from V and 2 bases from J, with 12 bases between. CDR3 in amino acids: CASSSQADAYNEQFF. The CDR3 region has the DNA TGCGCCAGCAGCTCCCAAGCGGATGCCTACAATGAGCAGTTCTTC.

V and J are TRBV6-6 and TRBJ2-1, with 13 bases lining up with TRBD2. CDR1 MNHNY and CDR2 SVGAGI come from the germline V gene (reference sequence). J lost 9 bases, V lost 4 bases, and 9 bases had no gene match. The CDR3 spans 16 residues. CDR3 protein: CASSFSLAGGPGEQFF. In nucleotides, the CDR3 is TGTGCCAGCAGTTTCTCACTAGCGGGAGGGCCAGGTGAGCAGTTCTTC.

The chain couples TRBV18 to TRBJ1-1, with 8 bases that match TRBD1. The CDR3 is made up of 12 amino acids. Trimming at V came to 6 bases and at J to 8 bases, leaving 5 bases not matched to a gene. The V gene's germline CDR1 is KGHSH and CDR2 LQKENI. CDR3 coding DNA: TGTGCCAGCTCGTCGACAGGGGTCGAAGCTTTCTTT. Protein sequence: CASSSTGVEAFF.